This is a list of T cell receptor beta chains from one sample in a study of CD8+CD57+ T cells in acquired aplastic anemia. Each CDR3 protein gets one entry after TCRdb re-called the reads with MiXCR. The sample records just over 450,000 distinct CDR3 sequences, more than 25% being singletons. The specimen sequenced was sorted CD4+, CD8+, or CD8+CD57+ T cells (not recorded which) from PBMCs. Receptors originate from a human donor with aplastic anemia. CDR3s include the opening cysteine and the closing phenylalanine or tryptophan. A D gene is named only where the DNA matches it firmly. The listing skips clone size in some rows; elsewhere it reads once, few, many or a size class.

CDR3 DNA: TGCGCCAGCAGCCAAGCACAGGGGGCTTGGGACTACGAGCAGTACTTC; CDR3 protein: CASSQAQGAWDYEQYF; clone size: -; J gene: TRBJ2-7; D gene: TRBD1; V gene: TRBV4-1
CDR3 DNA: TGTGCCAGCAGCTCGACCGGGACAGGGGGCCAAGAGACCCAGTACTTC; CDR3 protein: CASSSTGTGGQETQYF; clone size: few; J gene: TRBJ2-5; D gene: TRBD1; V gene: TRBV29-1
CDR3 DNA: TGTGCCAGCAGCTTGACAGCGTACTCTGGAAACACCATATATTTT; CDR3 protein: CASSLTAYSGNTIYF; clone size: -; J gene: TRBJ1-3; D gene: -; V gene: TRBV7-2
CDR3 DNA: TGTGCCAGCAGCTTAACTGGCCCGACAGATACGCAGTATTTT; CDR3 protein: CASSLTGPTDTQYF; clone size: many; J gene: TRBJ2-3; D gene: -; V gene: TRBV11-2
CDR3 DNA: TGTGCCAGCAGTTTTGGACAGGGGGCGAACATTCAGTACTTC; CDR3 protein: CASSFGQGANIQYF; clone size: few; J gene: TRBJ2-4; D gene: TRBD1; V gene: TRBV12-3/TRBV12-4
CDR3 DNA: TGTGCCAGCAGACTTGGACAGGCCGGCAGCTCCTACGAGCAGTACTTC; CDR3 protein: CASRLGQAGSSYEQYF; clone size: -; J gene: TRBJ2-7; D gene: TRBD1; V gene: TRBV6-1
CDR3 DNA: TGTGCCAGCAGTACCGGGACAGGGGTAGCTGAAGCTTTCTTT; CDR3 protein: CASSTGTGVAEAFF; clone size: -; J gene: TRBJ1-1; D gene: TRBD1; V gene: TRBV12-3/TRBV12-4
CDR3 DNA: TGTGCCATCAGTGGTACAGGGCTAGAAGCTTTCTTT; CDR3 protein: CAISGTGLEAFF; clone size: many; J gene: TRBJ1-1; D gene: -; V gene: TRBV10-3
CDR3 DNA: TGTGCCAGCAGCGCGCTGGATTCCGGGACAGGGGCATACACCTTC; CDR3 protein: CASSALDSGTGAYTF; clone size: few; J gene: TRBJ1-2; D gene: TRBD1; V gene: TRBV9
CDR3 DNA: TGTGCCAGCAGCTTAGGGAGGGCATACGAGCAGTACTTC; CDR3 protein: CASSLGRAYEQYF; clone size: many; J gene: TRBJ2-7; D gene: -; V gene: TRBV7-2
CDR3 DNA: TGTGCCAGCAGTTTTGATCTATGGGGTCAAGGGAACACTGAAGCTTTCTTT; CDR3 protein: CASSFDLWGQGNTEAFF; clone size: once; J gene: TRBJ1-1; D gene: -; V gene: TRBV19
CDR3 DNA: TGTGCCACCAGTTTACGAGGAGCGGGCAATCAGCCCCAGCATTTT; CDR3 protein: CATSLRGAGNQPQHF; clone size: -; J gene: TRBJ1-5; D gene: -; V gene: TRBV15
CDR3 DNA: TGTGCCAGTAGTATAGACAGGCTGAGCGAGACCCAGTACTTC; CDR3 protein: CASSIDRLSETQYF; clone size: many; J gene: TRBJ2-5; D gene: -; V gene: TRBV19
CDR3 DNA: TGTGCCATCAATAGGGGAGAACAGGGGAACACTGAAGCTTTCTTT; CDR3 protein: CAINRGEQGNTEAFF; clone size: many; J gene: TRBJ1-1; D gene: -; V gene: TRBV10-3
CDR3 DNA: TGTGCCAGCAGACGGGGGACAGGGACGCAGTATTTT; CDR3 protein: CASRRGTGTQYF; clone size: few; J gene: TRBJ2-3; D gene: TRBD1; V gene: TRBV2
CDR3 DNA: TGTGCCAGCAAGGGGACAGCGACCGACTACACCTTC; CDR3 protein: CASKGTATDYTF; clone size: many; J gene: TRBJ1-2; D gene: TRBD1; V gene: TRBV6-1
CDR3 DNA: TGTGCCAGCAGCGTGACAGTATCTAATGAAAAACTGTTTTTT; CDR3 protein: CASSVTVSNEKLFF; clone size: few; J gene: TRBJ1-4; D gene: -; V gene: TRBV27
CDR3 DNA: TGTGCCACCAGTGATAAGGGGGGCTCCTACAATGAGCAGTTCTTC; CDR3 protein: CATSDKGGSYNEQFF; clone size: many; J gene: TRBJ2-1; D gene: -; V gene: TRBV24-1
CDR3 DNA: TGTGCCAGCGGAAACCCAGGGATTGCGGATTCACCCCTCCACTTT; CDR3 protein: CASGNPGIADSPLHF; clone size: -; J gene: TRBJ1-6; D gene: -; V gene: TRBV2
CDR3 DNA: TGTGCCAGTAGTATAGGACAGGGGACCGGGGAGCTGTTTTTT; CDR3 protein: CASSIGQGTGELFF; clone size: few; J gene: TRBJ2-2; D gene: TRBD1; V gene: TRBV19